The 15 T cell receptor beta chains reported below all come from one sample, sequenced in a study of blood T cell repertoires in COVID-19. Produced via immunoSEQ multiplex PCR; TCRdb's table is partial and in-frame only. The profile shows some 310,000 clones, around 90% of them singletons. Specimen: peripheral blood. All receptors derive from a middle-aged woman with COVID-19, enrolled during active disease.

This chain uses TRBV28 with TRBJ2-1, with 9 bases that match TRBD1. CDR1 MDHEN and CDR2 SYDVKM come from the germline V gene. V lost 4 bases, J lost 6 bases, and 10 bases stayed unmatched. The CDR3 is 16 residues long. The CDR3 coding sequence is TGTGCCAGCAGTTCGTCCGGGACAGGGAGGTTCAATGAGCAGTTCTTC. This codes for CASSSSGTGRFNEQFF. The variable domain in full, with the rest retrieved from reference TRBV28 and TRBJ2-1, is DVKVTQSSRYLVKRTGEKVFLECVQDMDHENMFWYRQDPGLGLRLIYFSYDVKMKEKGDIPEGYSVSREKKERFSLILESASTNQTSMYLCASSSSGTGRFNEQFFGPGTRLTVL.

About this clone itself: The junction departs from germline at one end; a sequencing error may be responsible. The rearrangement uses TRBV4-3 and TRBJ2-3; D call uncertain. The CDR3 spans 13 residues. Germline V gene sequence: CDR1 LGHNA, CDR2 YSLEER. The CDR3 DNA is TGCGCCAGCGGCTCACAGAGCACAGATACGCAATATTTT. This encodes CASGSQSTDTQYF.

The V call is TRBV5-4, the J call TRBJ1-2, with a tentative D call TRBD1 (6 bases). The CDR3 covers 15 residues. Germline V gene data show CDR1 as SGHNT and CDR2 as YYREEE (reference sequence). V lost 4 bases to trimming and J lost 3 bases, with 16 bases between them. This CDR3 reads CASSPPGGRDYGYTF. For the CDR3, the DNA is TGTGCCAGCAGCCCCCCCGGGGGGCGGGACTATGGCTACACCTTC.

The V gene is TRBV5-1, the J gene TRBJ2-5; possible D gene TRBD2, 5 bases. V lost 1 base and J lost 2, with 12 bases in between. Germline assignment: CDR1 SGHRS and CDR2 YFSETQ. The CDR3 extends over 15 amino acids. The CDR3, as DNA: TGCGCCAGCAGCTTGTACTCCCCGGGGCAAGAGACCCAGTACTTC. Residues: CASSLYSPGQETQYF.

This clone appeared once. This chain links TRBV7-9 with TRBJ2-7, with a tentative D call TRBD2 (7 bases). Between the trimmed V and J ends, which lost 3 bases and 2 bases, there was a span of 11 bases. This CDR3 spans 14 amino acids. Germline V lookup: CDR1 SEHNR, CDR2 FQNEAQ (reference sequence). The CDR3: CASSLGGPPYEQYF. CDR3 coding DNA: TGTGCCAGCAGCTTGGGGGGGCCTCCCTACGAGCAGTACTTC.

The rearrangement links TRBV10-3 to TRBJ2-2; 15 bases align to TRBD2. CDR1 is ENHRY and CDR2 is SYGVKD in the germline V gene. The CDR3 spans 16 residues. Unmatched junction bases numbered 5, after V lost 6 bases and J lost 6 bases. CDR3 protein: CAIRNGLAGGSGELFF. DNA of the CDR3: TGTGCCATCAGGAACGGACTAGCGGGAGGGTCCGGGGAGCTGTTTTTT.

The V gene is TRBV29-1, the J gene TRBJ1-1; 10 bases align to TRBD1. J lost 4 bases, V lost 7 bases, and 6 bases had no gene match. Germline V gene data show CDR1 as SQVTM and CDR2 as ANQGSEA. The CDR3 runs to 13 residues. The CDR3 loop is CSGETGGFTEAFF. The DNA of the CDR3 is TGCAGCGGGGAGACAGGGGGCTTCACTGAAGCTTTCTTT. Drawing the rest from reference TRBV29-1 and TRBJ1-1, the complete variable domain is SAVISQKPSRDICQRGTSLTIQCQVDSQVTMMFWYRQQPGQSLTLIATANQGSEATYESGFVIDKFPISRPNLTFSTLTVSNMSPEDSSIYLCSGETGGFTEAFFGQGTRLTVV.

This clone was seen a single time. The V call is TRBV7-2, the J call TRBJ1-2; D gene unclear. The V gene lost 5 bases and the J gene lost 8 bases, with 15 bases spanning the gap. Germline CDR1 and CDR2: SGHTA and FQGNSA. The CDR3 totals 13 residues. In nucleotides, the CDR3 is TGTGCCAGCAGCCTCCACACAGATGGGGGCTACACCTTC. Translation gives CASSLHTDGGYTF.

The chain employs TRBV28 and TRBJ2-1, with TRBD2 matching 7 bases. V lost 2 bases to trimming and J lost 8 bases; unmatched junction nucleotides: 6. The length of the CDR3 is 14 residues. The germline CDR1 and CDR2 sequences are MDHEN and SYDVKM. The CDR3: CASSLGGVLDEQFF. The CDR3, as DNA: TGTGCCAGCAGTTTAGGGGGGGTTTTGGATGAGCAGTTCTTC.

V gene TRBV12-3 or TRBV12-4 combines with J gene TRBJ2-3; D remains ambiguous. The length of the CDR3 is 11 residues. V was cut by 7 bases and J by 9 bases, with 11 bases left in between. CDR3 coding DNA: TGTGCCAGCAAGCTGGAGATAACGCAGTATTTT. Encoded protein: CASKLEITQYF.

The chain recombines TRBV30 with TRBJ2-7; D call uncertain. This CDR3 comprises 16 residues. The ends were cut back, 2 bases at V and 2 bases at J, with 19 bases in the middle. Germline CDR1 GTSNPN, CDR2 SVGIG (reference sequence). This chain's CDR3 is CAWSPRWRSSPYEQYF. CDR3 in DNA: TGTGCCTGGAGTCCCCGGTGGCGGAGCAGTCCCTACGAGCAGTACTTC.

The V call is TRBV7-8, the J call TRBJ2-2; the D gene is possibly TRBD2 (5 bases). The CDR3 extends over 12 amino acids. Germline V CDR1 and CDR2: SGHVS, FQNEAQ. Trimming cost V 5 bases and J 8 bases, with 9 bases left between them. The DNA for the CDR3 is TGTGCCAGCAGCCTTCGCGGGGGGGAGCTGTTTTTT. Protein sequence: CASSLRGGELFF.

The chain employs TRBV4-3 and TRBJ2-1, with D possibly TRBD1 on 5 matching bases. This CDR3 contains 15 residues. Trimming pared 0 bases from V and 3 bases from J, leaving 9 bases between. Germline lookup yields CDR1 LGHNA and CDR2 YSLEER. As DNA, the CDR3 is TGCGCCAGCAGCCAAGAGGGGCCTTACTACAATGAGCAGTTCTTC. Translated: CASSQEGPYYNEQFF.

This clone has just a few counts. V gene TRBV7-2 combines with J gene TRBJ2-1; the match to TRBD2 covers 11 bases. The ends lost 0 bases at V and 6 bases at J; junction bases unmatched: 10. CDR1 is SGHTA and CDR2 is FQGNSA in the germline V gene. CDR3 length: 18 residues. In DNA, the CDR3 is TGTGCCAGCAGCTTAGCCTTCCTACTAGCGGGGGTCTCCAATGAGCAGTTCTTC. It specifies CASSLAFLLAGVSNEQFF.

The V and J genes are TRBV3-1 (or the pseudogene TRBV3-2) and TRBJ2-7, with 11 bases lining up with TRBD2. This CDR3 has 17 amino acids. The germline V gene encodes CDR1 LGHDT and CDR2 YNNKEL (reference sequence). The trim removed 4 bases at V and 2 bases at J, leaving 10 bases unmatched. The CDR3 sequence is CASSRGLAARPTYEQYF. CDR3 nucleotide sequence: TGTGCCAGCAGCCGGGGACTAGCGGCTCGCCCGACCTACGAGCAGTACTTC.